The source of this T cell receptor (beta chain) is a study of shared clonotypes between healthy human individuals. General study results and limits: Sequencing depth was expected to affect clonotype sharing among donors.

The protocol was immunoSEQ multiplex PCR, while the TCRdb copy is restricted to in-frame clones and leaves out a portion. Of about half a million clones detected, roughly 85% appear once; the ten largest clones hold 10% to 15%. Every donor was a Caucasian adult from Nashville, Tennessee. With regard to this clone: Its target is unknown.

Germline V gene data show CDR1 as MNHEY and CDR2 as SVGAGI. The CDR3 sequence is 15 residues long. The V end was cut by 0 bases, the J end by 2 bases, with 8 bases between. The source is a woman in her forties in good health. Some clones in this sample may be carry-over from other donors' samples. Material: PBMCs. The V gene is TRBV6-5, the J gene TRBJ1-3; D is undetermined. The CDR3 DNA is TGTGCCAGCAGTTACTCGGCAGGCGCTGGAAACACCATATATTTT. This sequence encodes CASSYSAGAGNTIYF.